Listed here is a single T cell receptor (beta chain). It has no known antigen specificity. A read error may account for a junction end that differs from germline. The data were obtained in a study of PD-1 blockade in classical Hodgkin lymphoma (dated by TCRdb to 2020 to 2021). Looking at the study overall: Nivolumab dosing was 3 mg/kg intravenously every 2 weeks, continuing until either disease progression or unacceptable toxicity. To define a peripheral blood immune signature of response to PD-1 blockade in classical Hodgkin lymphoma, the study combined TCR beta sequencing with CyTOF. Broad study findings and their caveats: Diversity was lower in patients who began nivolumab less than 1 year after ASCT, so these patients were left out of later analyses to avoid confounding by immune reconstitution. Trial patients with a complete response had baseline diversity similar to that of newly diagnosed patients, while partial responders and progressors had significantly lower diversity. By C4D1, a significant rise was seen in CD4+ TCR diversity but not in CD8+ TCR diversity (p=0.0027 vs p=0.16), and the rise was most apparent among complete responders (p=0.02). The study was limited to a single clinical trial cohort, and causes of repertoire differences, possibly disease activity or prior therapy, remained undefined. Baseline TCR diversity was reported as lower in newly diagnosed patients than in healthy donors, and lower still in relapsed/refractory patients.

The CDR3 measures 16 amino acids from cysteine to phenylalanine. The entry retains the CDR3 DNA only, 48 bases that are in frame from base 1. The germline V gene encodes CDR1 SGHKS and CDR2 YYEKEE (reference sequence). The Qiagen DNeasy kit was used to extract genomic DNA from unsorted PBMCs and from the negatively selected CD4+ and CD8+ fractions. TCR beta CDR3 regions were subjected to amplification by immunoSEQ multiplex PCR with primers that anneal to V and J segments. A synthetic immune receptor repertoire was used to minimize amplification bias, and remaining bias was computationally removed after sequencing. Per the source publication's procedure: Repertoire diversity was quantified as the Shannon entropy index using custom Python scripts. The unsorted, CD4+ and CD8+ repertoires were each analyzed separately, with the exception of combined analyses, where CD4+ and CD8+ sequences were merged in silico. A clone counted as expanded when the clone's frequency after treatment rose at least 2-fold relative to C1D1, and clones undetected at baseline were given a pseudocount of 0.5. Singleton clones were defined as clones with 0 or 1 copy at C1D1, and non-singleton clones were defined as clones with 2 or more copies. By matching protein sequences in sorted samples from the same patient, clones expanded in unsorted samples were annotated as CD4+, CD8+ or unknown. Wilcoxon tests on paired samples were used to test changes in diversity from C1D1 to C4D1. TCRdb took over this immuneACCESS table, retaining in-frame rearrangements with V and J assigned. Such tables are incomplete; in checked studies, under half of the missing clones stem from an unresolved V gene, and the remainder is unexplained. D and trimming come from the DNA, and the V and J calls and clone size come from that table. The sample table holds approximately 29,000 clones, of which about 80% were seen once. Roughly 18% of the sample belongs to the ten largest clones.

What this sample's time point label stands for: cycle 4 day 1 (C4D1), after less than 7 weeks of nivolumab. All trial patients had relapsed after autologous stem cell transplantation, with cohorts A, B and C differing in prior brentuximab vedotin exposure. The trial cohort was composed of about 54 patients with relapsed/refractory classical Hodgkin lymphoma, for whom complete response, partial response or progressive disease was recorded as best overall response. In the multi-cohort phase II CheckMate 205 trial, trial patients received single-agent nivolumab. An independent review committee assessed best overall response by applying the 2007 International Working Group response criteria. Trial PBMCs were collected just before the start of nivolumab (C1D1) and during therapy at cycle 2 day 1 and cycle 4 day 1. Peripheral blood was collected in 8 mL Vacutainer Cell Preparation Tubes, from which PBMCs were isolated by centrifugation and then cryopreserved.

The rearrangement combines TRBV5-5 with TRBJ2-5; the D gene is possibly TRBD1 or TRBD2, with 5 bases matching each. The sequencing used peripheral blood mononuclear cells (PBMCs), collected before the fourth cycle of nivolumab. This clonotype was obtained from a human donor with classical Hodgkin lymphoma. The CDR3: CASSQEWGTLQETQYF. The DNA sequence follows: TGCGCCAGCAGCCAAGAATGGGGGACGTTACAAGAGACCCAGTACTTC. The full variable domain, completed from the reference TRBV5-5 and TRBJ2-5 proteins outside the CDR3, reads DAGVTQSPTHLIKTRGQQVTLRCSPISGHKSVSWYQQVLGQGPQFIFQYYEKEERGRGNFPDRFSARQFPNYSSELNVNALLLGDSALYLCASSQEWGTLQETQYFGPGTRLLVL.